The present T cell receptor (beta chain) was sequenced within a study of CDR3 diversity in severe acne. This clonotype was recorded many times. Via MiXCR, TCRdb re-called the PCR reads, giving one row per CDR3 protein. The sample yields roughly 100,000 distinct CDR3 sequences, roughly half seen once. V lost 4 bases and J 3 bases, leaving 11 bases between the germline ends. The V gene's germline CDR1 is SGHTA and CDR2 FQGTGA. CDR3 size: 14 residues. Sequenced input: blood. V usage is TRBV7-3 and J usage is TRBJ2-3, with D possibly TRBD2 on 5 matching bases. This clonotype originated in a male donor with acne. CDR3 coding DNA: TGTGCCAGCAGCTCCCTAGGCGGGACAGATACGCAGTATTTT. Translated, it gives CASSSLGGTDTQYF.